One and the same sample provided the 28 T cell receptor beta chains below, sequenced in a study of blood T cell repertoires in COVID-19. Some clones are missing from TCRdb's copy, which holds only in-frame ones; the method was immunoSEQ multiplex PCR. This sample has approximately 130,000 clones; about four fifths occur once, and the top ten carry about 5.5%. Sequencing was carried out using peripheral blood. The receptor source for this set is a man at least 80 years old with active or convalescent COVID-19.

This chain joins TRBV10-3 and TRBJ2-1; possibly TRBD1 for D (6 bases). Per germline, CDR1 ENHRY and CDR2 SYGVKD. This CDR3 is built from 12 residues. V lost 2 bases, J lost 14 bases, and 13 bases lay in between. The CDR3 nucleotides are TGTGCCATCAGTGAGGACAGGCGATCGGAGTTCTTC. Amino acid sequence: CAISEDRRSEFF.

V gene TRBV7-8 combines with J gene TRBJ1-5, with TRBD1 as a possible D gene (6 bases). With 5 bases removed from V and 5 bases from J, the gap between germline ends came to 16 bases. The CDR3 has 15 amino acids. Germline CDR1 is SGHVS and CDR2 is FQNEAQ. In DNA form, the CDR3 reads TGTGCCAGCAGCGGGGGCCTTCCAAGCTATCAGCCCCAGCATTTT. This translates into CASSGGLPSYQPQHF.

The J gene is TRBJ1-1, the V gene TRBV6-6; TRBD1 is a possible D gene (5 bases). CDR1 is MNHNY, CDR2 SVGAGI, per germline (reference sequence). The CDR3 has 14 residues. Trimming left V 7 bases short and J 3 bases short, with 15 bases between. CDR3 sequence: CASTPGGGYTEAFF. The CDR3 DNA is TGTGCCAGCACCCCCGGGGGAGGATACACTGAAGCTTTCTTT.

The genes are TRBV19 and TRBJ2-3; D perhaps matches TRBD2 (6 bases). The V gene's germline CDR1 is LNHDA and CDR2 SQIVND (reference sequence). Trimming removed 7 bases at V and 0 bases at J, with 14 bases between. The CDR3 totals 15 residues. The CDR3 loop reads CASKVAGRSTDTQYF. The CDR3 coding sequence is TGTGCCAGTAAGGTCGCGGGGCGGAGCACAGATACGCAGTATTTT.

The chain joins TRBV6-6 to TRBJ2-1; TRBD2 is a possible D gene (6 bases). Germline V gives CDR1 MNHNY, CDR2 SVGAGI (reference sequence). The CDR3 has 15 amino acids. V lost 3 bases and J 9 bases, leaving 18 bases between the germline ends. The CDR3: CASSYLGSGGSEQFF. The DNA for the CDR3 is TGTGCCAGCAGTTATCTTGGGTCCGGAGGGAGTGAGCAGTTCTTC.

This clone was picked up one time. The J gene is TRBJ2-5, the V gene TRBV7-3; 14 bases agree with TRBD2. The J segment lost 1 base and the V segment lost 4 bases, leaving 5 bases of the junction unmatched. The CDR3 has 17 amino acids. CDR1 is SGHTA and CDR2 is FQGTGA in the germline V gene. The CDR3 coding sequence is TGTGCCAGCAGCTCCGGACTAGCGGGGGGAAGCCAAGAGACCCAGTACTTC. This translates into CASSSGLAGGSQETQYF.

This rearrangement joins TRBV7-6 to TRBJ2-1, with D tentatively TRBD2 (7 bases). The CDR3 has 15 residues. Germline assignment: CDR1 SGHVS and CDR2 FNYEAQ. V was shortened by 5 bases and J by 5 bases, with 16 bases between the two germline ends. DNA for the CDR3: TGTGCCAGCAGCCCCCTGGGGGGGGGCCACAATGAGCAGTTCTTC. It specifies CASSPLGGGHNEQFF.

The chain is built from TRBV4-1 and TRBJ1-2; D uncertain. This CDR3 contains 15 residues. Trimming removed 1 base at V and 1 base at J, with 10 bases between. CDR1 is MGHRA, CDR2 YSYEKL, per germline. The CDR3 sequence is CASSQGSGINYGYTF. For the CDR3, the DNA is TGCGCCAGCAGCCAAGGATCCGGGATTAACTATGGCTACACCTTC.

This sequence joins TRBV10-3 and TRBJ1-5; the D gene is possibly TRBD1 (6 bases). The CDR3 has 15 residues. Looked up from germline, CDR1 is ENHRY and CDR2 is SYGVKD. Trimming removed 1 base at V and 6 bases at J, with 13 bases between. CDR3 sequence (DNA): TGTGCCATCAGTGAGTTCGCAGGGGAAGGTCAGCCCCAGCATTTT. This encodes CAISEFAGEGQPQHF.

V is TRBV24-1 and J is TRBJ2-7; D gene unclear. Germline CDR1 is KGHDR and CDR2 is SFDVKD. V was pared by 9 bases and J by 3 bases, with 14 bases between. The CDR3 loop spans 13 amino acids. In DNA form, the CDR3 reads TGTGCCACCGGAGACGGGTCAAGCTACGAGCAGTACTTC. Protein product: CATGDGSSYEQYF.

This clone has just one count. The J gene is TRBJ2-7, the V gene TRBV14, with 7 bases identical to TRBD1. The CDR3 covers 13 residues. Germline CDR1 and CDR2: SGHDN and FVKESK. J was trimmed by 3 bases and V by 4 bases; bases with no gene match: 3. CDR3 DNA sequence: TGTGCCAGCAGCCTGGGACAGATCTACGAGCAGTACTTC. Its protein product is CASSLGQIYEQYF.

The rearrangement links TRBV11-1 to TRBJ2-1, with 9 bases aligning to TRBD1. The ends lost 1 base at V and 9 bases at J; junction bases unmatched: 7. This CDR3 has 15 residues. Germline V lookup: CDR1 SGHAT, CDR2 FQDESV (reference sequence). The CDR3 sequence: CASSLGTGVIGEQFF. The CDR3 coding sequence is TGTGCCAGCAGCTTAGGGACAGGGGTGATCGGTGAGCAGTTCTTC.

The chain links TRBV27 to TRBJ1-4; tentative D call: TRBD1 (6 bases). V shed 2 bases and J shed 8 bases, with 6 bases lying between them. CDR1 is MNHEY and CDR2 is SMNVEV in the germline V gene (reference sequence). CDR3 size: 12 residues. CDR3 DNA: TGTGCCAGCAGTTTAACAGGGGAAAAACTGTTTTTT. It is translated as CASSLTGEKLFF.

This clone has only a few counts. The J gene is TRBJ1-4, the V gene TRBV7-9, with D maybe TRBD1 (5 bases). V was pared by 2 bases and J by 6 bases, with 13 bases between. The CDR3 totals 15 residues. Germline CDR1 is SEHNR and CDR2 is FQNEAQ (reference sequence). CDR3 DNA: TGTGCCAGCAGCTTATCTGGACAAAAGGATGAAAAACTGTTTTTT. It specifies CASSLSGQKDEKLFF. Full variable domain (outside the CDR3, taken from reference TRBV7-9 and TRBJ1-4): DTGVSQNPRHKITKRGQNVTFRCDPISEHNRLYWYRQTLGQGPEFLTYFQNEAQLEKSRLLSDRFSAERPKGSFSTLEIQRTEQGDSAMYLCASSLSGQKDEKLFFGSGTQLSVL.

The chain is built from TRBV2 and TRBJ2-6; a possible D gene is TRBD1 (5 bases). V lost 2 bases to trimming and J lost 12 bases, with 11 bases between them. The CDR3 has 13 residues. Germline lookup yields CDR1 SNHLY and CDR2 FYNNEI. The CDR3 spells CASSERETGVLTF. In nucleotides, the CDR3 is TGTGCCAGCAGTGAAAGGGAAACAGGCGTCCTGACTTTC.

This clone has only a few counts. The genes are TRBV6-2 or TRBV6-3 and TRBJ2-1, with 7 bases lining up with TRBD1. Germline CDR1 is MNHEY and CDR2 is SVGEGT. The J segment lost 2 bases and the V segment lost 5 bases, leaving 6 bases of the junction unmatched. The CDR3 totals 15 residues. DNA for the CDR3: TGTGCCAGCAGTCCGGACAGGACAGCCTACAATGAGCAGTTCTTC. The encoded protein is CASSPDRTAYNEQFF.

This chain links TRBV27 with TRBJ2-2; TRBD2 aligns across 8 bases. The CDR3 has 16 amino acids. Losses at the gene ends were 3 bases for V and 0 bases for J; bases not matched to a gene: 3. From germline, CDR1 is MNHEY and CDR2 SMNVEV (reference sequence). CDR3 sequence: CASSLYGGANTGELFF. CDR3 coding DNA: TGTGCCAGCAGTTTGTACGGGGGGGCGAACACCGGGGAGCTGTTTTTT.

V and J are TRBV3-1 (or the pseudogene TRBV3-2) and TRBJ1-4; D gene ambiguous. The CDR3 is 15 residues long. Trimming removed 0 bases from V and 6 bases from J, with 11 bases in between. CDR1 is LGHDT, CDR2 YNNKEL, per germline (reference sequence). CDR3 in amino acids: CASSQDRGIDEKLFF. CDR3 nucleotides: TGTGCCAGCAGCCAAGACCGCGGGATAGATGAAAAACTGTTTTTT.

The gene calls are TRBV4-3 and TRBJ1-1; D uncertain. The germline V and J ends were trimmed by 1 base and 1 base, with 7 bases remaining between them. This CDR3 has 14 amino acids. Germline values: CDR1 LGHNA, CDR2 YSLEER. Here the CDR3 reads CASSQGRENTEAFF. DNA of the CDR3: TGCGCCAGCAGCCAAGGACGGGAGAACACTGAAGCTTTCTTT.

The CDR3 DNA reads TGTGCCAGTGGATTGCGGGGGGCCAATCAGCCCCAGCATTTT. This codes for CASGLRGANQPQHF. The rearrangement uses TRBV19 and TRBJ1-5, with a weak D call TRBD1 (6 bases). CDR3 length equals 14 residues. Germline values: CDR1 LNHDA, CDR2 SQIVND (reference sequence). Trimming took off 8 bases at V and 3 bases at J, with 14 bases between the two ends.

The chain links TRBV7-2 to TRBJ2-1; TRBD1 agrees at 8 bases. Looked up from germline, CDR1 is SGHTA and CDR2 is FQGNSA. J lost 6 bases, V lost 6 bases, and 1 base had no gene match. This CDR3 spans 12 amino acids. The CDR3 here is CASRTGANEQFF. CDR3 coding DNA: TGTGCCAGCAGGACAGGGGCCAATGAGCAGTTCTTC.

This clone was detected only a few times. V gene TRBV5-8 combines with J gene TRBJ2-2; 7 nucleotides align to TRBD1. Trimming cost V 0 bases and J 7 bases; bases outside gene matches: 6. The length of the CDR3 is 15 residues. Germline loops: CDR1 SGHTS, CDR2 YDEGEE. CDR3 amino acids: CASSLAGTGVGELFF. CDR3 bases: TGTGCCAGCAGCTTGGCCGGAACAGGGGTCGGGGAGCTGTTTTTT.

The J gene is TRBJ2-2, the V gene TRBV4-1, with TRBD1 identical over 9 bases. Germline V gene lookup returns CDR1 MGHRA and CDR2 YSYEKL. Germline trimming cut 4 bases from V and 3 bases from J; bases unmatched to any gene: 6. The CDR3 consists of 16 residues. The CDR3 DNA sequence: TGCGCCAGCAGCCCAACAGGGGGCCAAGACACCGGGGAGCTGTTTTTT. Its translation is CASSPTGGQDTGELFF.

The J gene is TRBJ1-2, the V gene TRBV7-9, with 7 bases fitting TRBD1. The V segment lost 5 bases and the J segment 4 bases; nucleotides outside the gene matches: 16. CDR3 length: 17 residues. Germline values: CDR1 SEHNR, CDR2 FQNEAQ (reference sequence). The CDR3: CASSRHTTTWDSYGYTF. The CDR3 nucleotides read TGTGCCAGCAGCCGTCATACTACCACGTGGGACAGCTATGGCTACACCTTC.

This clone was seen only a few times. Here the CDR3 DNA reads TGTGCCAGCAGCTTCAATGGGGGACAGCTTTACGAGCAGTACTTC. Protein: CASSFNGGQLYEQYF. The genes are TRBV5-4 and TRBJ2-7, with 7 bases that match TRBD1. CDR1 and CDR2 (germline): SGHNT, YYREEE (reference sequence). J lost 4 bases, V lost 2 bases, and 9 bases had no gene match. This CDR3 region has 15 residues.

DNA for the CDR3: TGTGCCAGCAGTTACAAGGACACTACACCCCTCCACTTT. It codes for CASSYKDTTPLHF. The chain links TRBV6-2 or TRBV6-3 to TRBJ1-6; a possible D gene is TRBD1 (5 bases). The CDR3 contains 13 residues. Trimming removed 2 bases at V and 11 bases at J, with 10 bases between. CDR1 and CDR2 (germline): MNHEY, SVGEGT.

The chain's CDR3 is CASSGRESGYTF. The CDR3 DNA sequence: TGTGCCAGCAGTGGACGGGAAAGCGGCTACACCTTC. The chain has TRBV6-2 or TRBV6-3 and TRBJ1-2; no clear D. The V and J ends lost 5 bases and 8 bases respectively, with 12 bases between them. The CDR3 spans 12 residues. Germline V gene data show CDR1 as MNHEY and CDR2 as SVGEGT.

This clone was counted many times. V usage is TRBV27 and J usage is TRBJ2-2, with 7 bases matching TRBD1. Looked up from germline, CDR1 is MNHEY and CDR2 is SMNVEV (reference sequence). V shed 4 bases and J 3 bases; nucleotides not matched to a gene: 5. The CDR3 covers 15 residues. CDR3 DNA: TGTGCCAGCAGTTCTAGACAGGGTTACACCGGGGAGCTGTTTTTT. Amino acid sequence: CASSSRQGYTGELFF.